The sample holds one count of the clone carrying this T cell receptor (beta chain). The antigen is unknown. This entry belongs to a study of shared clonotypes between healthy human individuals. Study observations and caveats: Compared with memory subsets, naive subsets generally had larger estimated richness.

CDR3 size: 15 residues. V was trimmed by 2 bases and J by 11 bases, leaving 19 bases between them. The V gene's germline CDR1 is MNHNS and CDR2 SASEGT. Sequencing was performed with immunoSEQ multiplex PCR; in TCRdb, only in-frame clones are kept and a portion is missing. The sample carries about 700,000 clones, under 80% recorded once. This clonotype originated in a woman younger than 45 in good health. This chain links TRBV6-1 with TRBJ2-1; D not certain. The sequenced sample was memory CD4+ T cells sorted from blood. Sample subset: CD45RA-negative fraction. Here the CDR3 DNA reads TGTGCCAGCAGTGAAAGGTCCTCCGCGTCTCGACAGCAGTTCTTC. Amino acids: CASSERSSASRQQFF.